The following is a T cell receptor (beta chain) sequence with its context. The data derive from a study of blood T cell repertoires in COVID-19. Clones were read by immunoSEQ multiplex PCR, and TCRdb kept only the in-frame ones, dropping some. This table holds more than 300,000 clones, 89% found once. Per germline, CDR1 SNHLY and CDR2 FYNNEI. J gave up 7 bases and V 2 bases, and 6 bases lay outside the gene matches. There are 15 residues in the CDR3. The rearrangement uses TRBV2 and TRBJ1-5, with 9 bases aligning to TRBD1. Material: PBMCs or T cells enriched from blood (not recorded which). The receptor was isolated from a woman under 40 who had recovered from COVID-19. CDR3 in amino acids: CASSEPGQGSQPQHF. The CDR3 region has the DNA TGTGCCAGCAGTGAACCGGGACAGGGTAGCCAGCCCCAGCATTTT. The variable domain in full, completed from reference TRBV2 and TRBJ1-5, reads EPEVTQTPSHQVTQMGQEVILRCVPISNHLYFYWYRQILGQKVEFLVSFYNNEISEKSEIFDDQFSVERPDGSNFTLKIRSTKLEDSAMYFCASSEPGQGSQPQHFGDGTRLSIL.